The T cell receptor beta chain under discussion was sequenced for a study of vaccination effects on CD4 cells after COVID-19. Looking at the study overall: Samples collected post-vaccine were obtained a median of 72 days after the second dose.

The table came from immunoSEQ multiplex PCR; TCRdb's copy has only in-frame clones and leaves some out. The data contain roughly 59,000 clones, around 80% of them singletons. Expansion of antigen-specific CD4+ T cells with viral peptide pools was carried out by the ViraFEST assay before sequencing. Following culture for roughly 10 days, CD4+ T cells were isolated. Each participant was given two doses of one vaccine (BNT162b2 or mRNA-1273). Vaccinees lacked prior SARS-CoV-2 infection and tested negative for nucleocapsid antibodies. Study-wide results and caveats: Convalescent patients were few in the study, and early post-infection timepoints were absent.

A word on this clone: Its antigen is still unknown.

In germline, CDR1 is MGHRA, CDR2 YSYEKL. Trimming at V came to 0 bases and at J to 10 bases, leaving 10 bases not matched to a gene. This CDR3 contains 16 residues. Source: CD4+ T cells from PBMCs cultured with HCoV-OC43 spike peptides, taken after COVID-19 vaccination. The subset was: HCoV-OC43 spike overlapping peptide pool stimulation. The rearrangement uses TRBV4-1 and TRBJ1-4; 8 bases are a match to TRBD1. The source is a human donor who received a COVID-19 vaccine. The CDR3 spells CASSQDTGGVGGKLFF. The CDR3 DNA reads as TGCGCCAGCAGCCAAGATACAGGGGGGGTGGGTGGAAAACTGTTTTTT.